The sequence of this TCR beta chain was determined in a study of cytomegalovirus exposure and HLA in healthy donors. This clone has just one count. As yet, its antigen is unknown. The data were produced by immunoSEQ multiplex PCR, yet TCRdb's version contains in-frame clones alone and is incomplete. In the table there are 100,000 or so clones, around 90% of which are singletons. Whole-study findings and limits: Subsequent analysis of the approximately 120 validation repertoires found a tendency for first-cohort TCR clusters to co-occur.

This sequence was found in a woman aged 25 to 39 in good health and CMV-seronegative. Sequenced material: PBMCs.

The CDR3 DNA is TGTGCCACTTCAGCGGGAGGTTGGGGAGATACGCAGTATTTT. It codes for CATSAGGWGDTQYF. The chain employs TRBV2 and TRBJ2-3; TRBD2 aligns across 9 bases. V shed 10 bases and J 5 bases; nucleotides not matched to a gene: 10. CDR1 SNHLY and CDR2 FYNNEI come from the germline V gene. The CDR3 runs 14 residues.